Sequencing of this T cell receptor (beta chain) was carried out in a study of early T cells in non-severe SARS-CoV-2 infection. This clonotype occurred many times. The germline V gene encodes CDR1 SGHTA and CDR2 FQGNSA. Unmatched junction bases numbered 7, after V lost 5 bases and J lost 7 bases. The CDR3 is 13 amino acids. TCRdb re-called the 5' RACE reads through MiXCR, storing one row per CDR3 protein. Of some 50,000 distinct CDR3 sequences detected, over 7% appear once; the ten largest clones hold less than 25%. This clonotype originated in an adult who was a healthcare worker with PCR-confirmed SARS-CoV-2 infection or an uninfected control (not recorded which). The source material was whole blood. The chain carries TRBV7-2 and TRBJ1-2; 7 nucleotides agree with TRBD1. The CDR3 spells CASSLNDRAGYTF. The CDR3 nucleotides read TGTGCCAGCAGCCTTAACGACAGGGCTGGCTACACCTTC.